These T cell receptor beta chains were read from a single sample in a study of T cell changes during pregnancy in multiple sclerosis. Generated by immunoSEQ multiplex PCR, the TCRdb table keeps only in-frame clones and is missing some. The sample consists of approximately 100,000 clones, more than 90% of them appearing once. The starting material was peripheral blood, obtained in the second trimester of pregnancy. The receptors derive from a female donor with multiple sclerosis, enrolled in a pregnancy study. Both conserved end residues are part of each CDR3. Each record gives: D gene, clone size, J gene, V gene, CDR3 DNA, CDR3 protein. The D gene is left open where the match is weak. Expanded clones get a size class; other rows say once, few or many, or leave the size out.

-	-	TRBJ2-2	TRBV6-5	TGTGCCAGCAGTTACCTTGACACCGGGGAGCTGTTTTTT	CASSYLDTGELFF
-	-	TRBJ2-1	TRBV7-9	TGTGCCATCATGGCCAGTCAGACTACTTTCAATGAGCAGTTCTTC	CAIMASQTTFNEQFF
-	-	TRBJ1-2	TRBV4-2	TGTGCCAGCAGCCCCAACCGGGGGGCGGCCTATGGCTACACCTTC	CASSPNRGAAYGYTF
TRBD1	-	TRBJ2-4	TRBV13	TGTGCCAGCAGCCAAAGGACAGGAGAACTAGCCAAAAACATTCAGTACTTC	CASSQRTGELAKNIQYF
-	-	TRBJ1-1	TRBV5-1	TGCGCCAGCAGCCCCCGACAGAGAACGATGAACACTGAAGCTTTCTTT	CASSPRQRTMNTEAFF
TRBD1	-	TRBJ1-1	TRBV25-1	TGTGCCAGCAGTGGGAACAGGGGCGCTTTCTTT	CASSGNRGAFF
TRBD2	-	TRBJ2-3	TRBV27	TGTGCCAGCAGTTCTCTAGCGGGAGGGCCTTATGATACGCAGTATTTT	CASSSLAGGPYDTQYF
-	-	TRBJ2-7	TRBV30	TGTGCCTGGAGTGCTCCCAATTGGAGCTCCTACGAGCAGTACTTC	CAWSAPNWSSYEQYF
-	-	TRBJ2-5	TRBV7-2	TGTGCCAGCAGCCCCGAAGAGGAGACCCAGTACTTC	CASSPEEETQYF
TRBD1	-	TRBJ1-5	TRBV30	TGTGCCTGGAGTGTAACGGGGCAGGGGGCTAACAATCAGCCCCAGCATTTT	CAWSVTGQGANNQPQHF
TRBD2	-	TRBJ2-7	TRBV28	TGTGCCAGCAAACGTCTAGCGGGGACCTACGAGCAGTACTTC	CASKRLAGTYEQYF
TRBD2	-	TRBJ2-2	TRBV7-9	TGTGCCAGTATTGGGCGGGAGACCGGGGAGCTGTTTTTT	CASIGRETGELFF
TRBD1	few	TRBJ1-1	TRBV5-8	TGTGCCAGCAGCCTTGGACAGGGGGCAGGCACTGAAGCTTTCTTT	CASSLGQGAGTEAFF
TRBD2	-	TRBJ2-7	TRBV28	TGTGCCAGCAGTTTAAGGCCCGGGACTAGGGGAGGTTCCTACGAGCAGTACTTC	CASSLRPGTRGGSYEQYF
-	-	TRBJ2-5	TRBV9	TGTGCCAGCAGCGTAGCTAGCCAGCTGCAAGAGACCCAGTACTTC	CASSVASQLQETQYF
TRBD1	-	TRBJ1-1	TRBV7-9	TGTGCCAGCATCCTTGACAGGGTGAACACTGAAGCTTTCTTT	CASILDRVNTEAFF
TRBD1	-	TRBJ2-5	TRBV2	TGTGCCAGCGCGGTGGACAGGGGGGGAAAATTACAAGAGACCCAGTACTTC	CASAVDRGGKLQETQYF
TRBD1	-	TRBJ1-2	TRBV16	TGTGCCAGCAGCCCTAAGGGACAGCAATATGGCTACACCTTC	CASSPKGQQYGYTF
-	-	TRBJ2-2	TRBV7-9	TGTGCCAGCAGCACAAGAAAAGTGGCCCAGGGGAACACCGGGGAGCTGTTTTTT	CASSTRKVAQGNTGELFF
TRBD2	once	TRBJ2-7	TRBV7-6	TGTGCCAGCAGCTCCCTAGTAGCGGGAGACGTCGACGAGCAGTACTTC	CASSSLVAGDVDEQYF
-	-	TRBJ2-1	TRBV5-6	TGTGCCAGCAGCTTGGTACGCCGGGAGGAGCAGTTCTTC	CASSLVRREEQFF
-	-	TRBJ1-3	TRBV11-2	TGTGCCAGCAGCTTAGGGGCAGTCTCTGGAAACACCATATATTTT	CASSLGAVSGNTIYF
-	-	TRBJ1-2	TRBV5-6	TGTGCCAGCAGCTATCAGGGTTTGGAACACTATGGCTACACCTTC	CASSYQGLEHYGYTF
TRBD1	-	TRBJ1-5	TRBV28	TGTGCCAGCAGACAGGGGACTCAGCCCCAGCATTTT	CASRQGTQPQHF